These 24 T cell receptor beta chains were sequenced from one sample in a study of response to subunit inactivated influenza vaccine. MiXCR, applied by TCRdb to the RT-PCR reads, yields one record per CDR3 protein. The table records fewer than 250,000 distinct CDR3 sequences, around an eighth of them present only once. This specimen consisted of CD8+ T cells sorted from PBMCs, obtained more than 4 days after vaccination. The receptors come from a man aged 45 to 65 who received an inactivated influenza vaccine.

CDR3 DNA sequence: TGTGCCAGCAGCTCCAAGTCCGGGACTTTACAAGAGACCCAGTACTTC. It specifies CASSSKSGTLQETQYF. The chain joins TRBV7-9 to TRBJ2-5; possible D gene TRBD2, 6 bases. In germline, CDR1 is SEHNR, CDR2 FQNEAQ (reference sequence). The length of the CDR3 is 16 residues. Trimming shortened V by 4 bases and J by 2 bases, and 17 bases separated the two germline ends. Looking up the rest from reference TRBV7-9 and TRBJ2-5 gives the full variable domain: DTGVSQNPRHKITKRGQNVTFRCDPISEHNRLYWYRQTLGQGPEFLTYFQNEAQLEKSRLLSDRFSAERPKGSFSTLEIQRTEQGDSAMYLCASSSKSGTLQETQYFGPGTRLLVL.

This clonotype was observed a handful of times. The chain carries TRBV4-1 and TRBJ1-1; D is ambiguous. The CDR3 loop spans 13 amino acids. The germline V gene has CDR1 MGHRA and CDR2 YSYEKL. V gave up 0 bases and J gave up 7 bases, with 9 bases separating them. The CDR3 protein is CASSQDYRSEAFF. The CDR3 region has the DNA TGCGCCAGCAGCCAAGATTACCGAAGTGAAGCTTTCTTT.

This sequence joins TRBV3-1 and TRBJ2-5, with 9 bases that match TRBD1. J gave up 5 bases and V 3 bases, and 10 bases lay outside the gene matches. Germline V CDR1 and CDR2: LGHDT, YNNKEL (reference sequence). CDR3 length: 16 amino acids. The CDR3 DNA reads TGTGCCAGCAGCCAGCCCGGGACAGGGTTGTGGGAGACCCAGTACTTC. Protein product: CASSQPGTGLWETQYF.

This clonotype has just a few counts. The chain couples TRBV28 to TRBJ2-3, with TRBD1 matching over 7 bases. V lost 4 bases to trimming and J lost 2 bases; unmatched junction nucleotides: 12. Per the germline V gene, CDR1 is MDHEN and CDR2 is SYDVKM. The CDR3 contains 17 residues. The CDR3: CASSYGRGLGDTDTQYF. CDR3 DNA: TGTGCCAGCAGTTACGGAAGGGGGCTGGGGGACACAGATACGCAGTATTTT.

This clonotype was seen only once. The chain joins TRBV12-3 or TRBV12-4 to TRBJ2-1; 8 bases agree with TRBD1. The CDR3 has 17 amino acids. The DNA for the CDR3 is TGTACCTGCAGTTTAGCGGACAGGGACCACTTCTACAATGAGCAGTTCTTC. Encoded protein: CTCSLADRDHFYNEQFF.

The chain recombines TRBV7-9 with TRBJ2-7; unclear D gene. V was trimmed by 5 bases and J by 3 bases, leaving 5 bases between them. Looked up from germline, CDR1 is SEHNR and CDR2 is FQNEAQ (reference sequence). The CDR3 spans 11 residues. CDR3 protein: CASSRIYEQYF. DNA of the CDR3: TGTGCCAGCAGCCGGATCTACGAGCAGTACTTC.

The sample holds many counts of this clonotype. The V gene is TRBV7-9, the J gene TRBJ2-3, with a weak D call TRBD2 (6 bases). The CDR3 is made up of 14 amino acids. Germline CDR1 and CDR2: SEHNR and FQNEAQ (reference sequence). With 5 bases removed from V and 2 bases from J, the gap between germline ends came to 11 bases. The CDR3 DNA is TGTGCCAGCAGCCTCCGGGAGACCACAGATACGCAGTATTTT. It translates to CASSLRETTDTQYF.

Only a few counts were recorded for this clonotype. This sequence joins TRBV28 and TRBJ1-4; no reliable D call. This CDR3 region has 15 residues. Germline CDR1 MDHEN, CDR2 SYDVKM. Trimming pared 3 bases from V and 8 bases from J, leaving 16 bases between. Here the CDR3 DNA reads TGTGCCAGCAGTTTTCAGGACCCAGAAAGGGAAAAACTGTTTTTT. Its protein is CASSFQDPEREKLFF.

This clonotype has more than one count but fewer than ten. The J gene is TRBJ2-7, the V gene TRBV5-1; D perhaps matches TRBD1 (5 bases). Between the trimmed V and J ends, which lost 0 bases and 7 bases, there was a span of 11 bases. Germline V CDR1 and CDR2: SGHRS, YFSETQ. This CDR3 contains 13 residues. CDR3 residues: CASSLDPKGEQYF. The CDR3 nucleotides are TGCGCCAGCAGCTTGGATCCTAAGGGGGAGCAGTACTTC.

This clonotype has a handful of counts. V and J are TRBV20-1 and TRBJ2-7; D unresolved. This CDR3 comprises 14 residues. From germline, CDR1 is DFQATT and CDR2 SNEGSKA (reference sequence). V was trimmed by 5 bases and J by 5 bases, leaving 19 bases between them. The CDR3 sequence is CSAHRHVQVDEQYF. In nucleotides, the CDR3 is TGCAGTGCTCACAGACACGTCCAAGTCGACGAGCAGTACTTC.

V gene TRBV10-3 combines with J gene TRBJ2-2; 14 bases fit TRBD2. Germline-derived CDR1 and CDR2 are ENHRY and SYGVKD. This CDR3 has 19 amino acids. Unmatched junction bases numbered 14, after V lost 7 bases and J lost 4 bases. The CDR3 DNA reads TGTGCCATCAATGGACAGGAGGGACTAGCGGGAGCCTCCACCGGGGAGCTGTTTTTT. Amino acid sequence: CAINGQEGLAGASTGELFF.

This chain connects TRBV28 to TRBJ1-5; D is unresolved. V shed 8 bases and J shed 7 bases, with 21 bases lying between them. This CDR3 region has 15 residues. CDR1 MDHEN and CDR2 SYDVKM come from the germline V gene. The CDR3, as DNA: TGTGCCAGCCAGGACCCCGGGTCGGTCAGCCAGCCCCAGCATTTT. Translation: CASQDPGSVSQPQHF.

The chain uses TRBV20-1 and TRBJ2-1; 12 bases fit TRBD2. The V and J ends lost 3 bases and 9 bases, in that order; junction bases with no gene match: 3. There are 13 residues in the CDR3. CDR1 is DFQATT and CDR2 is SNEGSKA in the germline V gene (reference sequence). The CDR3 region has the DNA TGCAGTGCTAGGACTAGCGGGAGAATTGAGCAGTTCTTC. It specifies CSARTSGRIEQFF.

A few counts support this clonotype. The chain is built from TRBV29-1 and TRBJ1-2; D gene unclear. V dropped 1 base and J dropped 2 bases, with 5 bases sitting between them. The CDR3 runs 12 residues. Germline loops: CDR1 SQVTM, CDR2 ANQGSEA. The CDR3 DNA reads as TGCAGCGTTGAAGTAGGAAACTATGGCTACACCTTC. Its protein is CSVEVGNYGYTF. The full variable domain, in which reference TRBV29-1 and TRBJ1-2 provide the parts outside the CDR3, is SAVISQKPSRDICQRGTSLTIQCQVDSQVTMMFWYRQQPGQSLTLIATANQGSEATYESGFVIDKFPISRPNLTFSTLTVSNMSPEDSSIYLCSVEVGNYGYTFGSGTRLTVV.

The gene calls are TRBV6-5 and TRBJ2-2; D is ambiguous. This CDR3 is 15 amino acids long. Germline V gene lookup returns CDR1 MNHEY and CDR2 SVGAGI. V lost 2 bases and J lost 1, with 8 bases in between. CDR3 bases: TGTGCCAGCAGTTACAGGGCAGAGAACACCGGGGAGCTGTTTTTT. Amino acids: CASSYRAENTGELFF.

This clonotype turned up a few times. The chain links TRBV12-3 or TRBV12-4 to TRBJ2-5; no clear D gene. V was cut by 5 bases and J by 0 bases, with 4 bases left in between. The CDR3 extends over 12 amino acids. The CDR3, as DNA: TGTGCCAGCAGTGCAGACCAAGAGACCCAGTACTTC. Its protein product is CASSADQETQYF.

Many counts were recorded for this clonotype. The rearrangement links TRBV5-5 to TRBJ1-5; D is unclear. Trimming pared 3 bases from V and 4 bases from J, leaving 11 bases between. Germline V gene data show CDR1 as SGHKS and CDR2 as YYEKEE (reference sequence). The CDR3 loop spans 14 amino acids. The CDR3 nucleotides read TGTGCCAGCAGCTCCGGCTGGGGAAATCAGCCCCAGCATTTT. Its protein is CASSSGWGNQPQHF. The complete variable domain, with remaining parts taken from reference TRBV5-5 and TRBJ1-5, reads DAGVTQSPTHLIKTRGQQVTLRCSPISGHKSVSWYQQVLGQGPQFIFQYYEKEERGRGNFPDRFSARQFPNYSSELNVNALLLGDSALYLCASSSGWGNQPQHFGDGTRLSIL.

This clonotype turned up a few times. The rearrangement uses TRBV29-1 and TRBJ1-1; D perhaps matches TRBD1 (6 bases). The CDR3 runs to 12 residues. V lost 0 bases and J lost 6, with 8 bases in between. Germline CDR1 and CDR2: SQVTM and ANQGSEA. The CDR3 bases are TGCAGCGTTGAAGACAGGGGCCCTGAAGCTTTCTTT. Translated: CSVEDRGPEAFF.

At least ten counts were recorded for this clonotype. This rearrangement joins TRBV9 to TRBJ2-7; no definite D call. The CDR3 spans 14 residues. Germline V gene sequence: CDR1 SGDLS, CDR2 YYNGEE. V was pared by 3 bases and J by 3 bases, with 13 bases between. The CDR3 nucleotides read TGTGCCAGCAGCGAGGGCACCTTATTCTACGAGCAGTACTTC. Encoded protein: CASSEGTLFYEQYF.

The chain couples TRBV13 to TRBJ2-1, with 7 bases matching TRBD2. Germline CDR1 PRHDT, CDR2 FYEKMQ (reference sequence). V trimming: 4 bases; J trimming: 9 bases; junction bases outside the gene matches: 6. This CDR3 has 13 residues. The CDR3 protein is CASSWGGRLEQFF. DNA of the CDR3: TGTGCCAGCAGCTGGGGGGGTAGGCTTGAGCAGTTCTTC.

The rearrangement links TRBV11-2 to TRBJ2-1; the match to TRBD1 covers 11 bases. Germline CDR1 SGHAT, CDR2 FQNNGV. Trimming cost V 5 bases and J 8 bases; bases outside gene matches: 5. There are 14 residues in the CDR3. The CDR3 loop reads CASSQGQGGYEQFF. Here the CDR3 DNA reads TGTGCCAGCAGCCAGGGACAGGGGGGCTATGAGCAGTTCTTC.

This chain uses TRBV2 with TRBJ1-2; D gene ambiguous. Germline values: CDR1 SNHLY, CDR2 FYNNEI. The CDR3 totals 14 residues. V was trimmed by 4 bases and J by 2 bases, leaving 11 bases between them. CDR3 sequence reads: CASSAYSRNYGYTF. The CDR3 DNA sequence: TGTGCCAGCAGTGCCTACAGTCGGAACTATGGCTACACCTTC.

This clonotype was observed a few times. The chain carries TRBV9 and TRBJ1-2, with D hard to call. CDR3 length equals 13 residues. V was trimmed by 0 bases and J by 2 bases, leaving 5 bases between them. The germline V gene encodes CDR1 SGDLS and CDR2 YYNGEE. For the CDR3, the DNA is TGTGCCAGCAGCGTAGGGGGAAACTATGGCTACACCTTC. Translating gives CASSVGGNYGYTF.

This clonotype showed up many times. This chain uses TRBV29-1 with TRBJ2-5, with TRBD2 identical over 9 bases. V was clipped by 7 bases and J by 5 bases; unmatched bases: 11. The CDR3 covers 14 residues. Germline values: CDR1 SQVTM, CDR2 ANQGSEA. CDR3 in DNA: TGCAGCGCTCCTGGCGGGAGGGCCTGGGAGACCCAGTACTTC. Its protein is CSAPGGRAWETQYF. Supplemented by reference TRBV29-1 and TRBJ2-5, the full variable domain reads SAVISQKPSRDICQRGTSLTIQCQVDSQVTMMFWYRQQPGQSLTLIATANQGSEATYESGFVIDKFPISRPNLTFSTLTVSNMSPEDSSIYLCSAPGGRAWETQYFGPGTRLLVL.